This T cell receptor (beta chain) comes out of a study of CXCR3 chemokines and chemotherapy response in bladder cancer (dated 2022 in TCRdb). About the investigation overall: The study tested whether activity of the CXCR3 chemokine system within human bladder cancer tumors predicted response to chemotherapy.

On this clonotype: This clone's antigen is unknown. No much larger clonotype is one base removed from it; base qualities were not supplied.

The germline V gene (reference sequence) yields SGHKS for CDR1 and YYEKEE for CDR2. Between the V and J ends, shortened by 0 bases and 11 bases respectively, the junction contains 14 bases. Counted from cysteine to phenylalanine, this CDR3 has 13 amino acids. The entry retains the CDR3 DNA only, 39 bases that are in frame from base 1. Library preparation was by PCR. The sample was run on an Illumina HiSeq 2500. In TCRdb, the public reads were trimmed at Q25 with fastp and aligned with MiXCR, with productive beta chains retained. Entries that share a CDR3 protein sequence are merged under the most common genes and DNA. The sample table shows over 10,000 distinct CDR3 sequences, and 9.5% to 15% are seen once. The ten top clones hold 26% of the sample.

The V and J segments used are TRBV5-5 and TRBJ1-1, and possibly TRBD1, on 5 matching bases. The sequence came from a human donor with bladder cancer that did not respond to neoadjuvant chemotherapy. This sample was taken from a patient whose treatment included neoadjuvant chemotherapy. The CDR3 region: CASSLAGGWVAFF. The DNA reads TGTGCCAGCAGCTTGGCCGGGGGGTGGGTGGCTTTCTTT.